This TCR beta chain emerged from a study of cytomegalovirus exposure and HLA in healthy donors. Trimming cost V 3 bases and J 2 bases; bases outside gene matches: 8. The CDR3 covers 16 residues. Germline CDR1 and CDR2: MNHNS and SASEGT. The PCR was carried out with 60 Vbeta primers and 13 Jbeta primers. Profiling relied on immunoSEQ multiplex PCR, and the TCRdb table lists in-frame clones only, not all of them. The sample lists about 150,000 clones; about 80% were seen once. This clonotype was obtained from a man in his forties in good health and CMV-seropositive. The specimen sequenced was PBMCs. The chain recombines TRBV6-1 with TRBJ2-7; 9 positions match TRBD2. CDR3 bases: TGTGCCAGCAGTGAGGGGCGGGGGGGACGTACCTACGAGCAGTACTTC. Its translation is CASSEGRGGRTYEQYF.